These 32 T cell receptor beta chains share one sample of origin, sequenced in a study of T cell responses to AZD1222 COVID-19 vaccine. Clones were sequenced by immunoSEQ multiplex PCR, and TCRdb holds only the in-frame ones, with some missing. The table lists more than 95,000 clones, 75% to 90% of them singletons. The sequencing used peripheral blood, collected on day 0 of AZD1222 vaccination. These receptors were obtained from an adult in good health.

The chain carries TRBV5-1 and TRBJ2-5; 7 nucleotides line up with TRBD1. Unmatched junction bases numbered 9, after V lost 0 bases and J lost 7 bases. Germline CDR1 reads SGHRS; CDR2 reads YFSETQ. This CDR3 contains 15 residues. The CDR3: CASSLDTGAPRTQYF. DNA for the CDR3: TGCGCCAGCAGCTTGGACACAGGGGCGCCGAGGACCCAGTACTTC.

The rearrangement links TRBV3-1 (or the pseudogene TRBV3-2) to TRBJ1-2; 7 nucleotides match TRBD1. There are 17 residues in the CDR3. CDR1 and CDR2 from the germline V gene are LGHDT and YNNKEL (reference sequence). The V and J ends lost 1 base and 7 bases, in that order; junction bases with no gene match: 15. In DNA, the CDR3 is TGTGCCAGCAGCCAAGTAGGGGGCGCCAATATATTTCGTGGCTACACCTTC. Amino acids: CASSQVGGANIFRGYTF.

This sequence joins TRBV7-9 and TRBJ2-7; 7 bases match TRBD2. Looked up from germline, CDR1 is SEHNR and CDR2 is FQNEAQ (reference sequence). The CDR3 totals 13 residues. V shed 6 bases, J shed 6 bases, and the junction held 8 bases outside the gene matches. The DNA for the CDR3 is TGTGCCAGCAGGGAGAGCGGGGCGGGCGAGCAGTACTTC. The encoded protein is CASRESGAGEQYF.

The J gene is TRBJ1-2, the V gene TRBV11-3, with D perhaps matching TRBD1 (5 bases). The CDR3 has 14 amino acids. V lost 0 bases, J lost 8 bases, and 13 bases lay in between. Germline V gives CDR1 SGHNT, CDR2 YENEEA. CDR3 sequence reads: CASSLDRGGEGYTF. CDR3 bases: TGTGCCAGCAGCTTAGATCGGGGGGGAGAAGGCTACACCTTC.

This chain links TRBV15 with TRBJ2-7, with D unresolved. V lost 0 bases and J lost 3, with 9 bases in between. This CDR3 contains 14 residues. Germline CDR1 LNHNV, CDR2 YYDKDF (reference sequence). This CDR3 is CATSRDLDRYEQYF. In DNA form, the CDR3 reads TGTGCCACCAGCAGAGACCTAGACCGCTACGAGCAGTACTTC.

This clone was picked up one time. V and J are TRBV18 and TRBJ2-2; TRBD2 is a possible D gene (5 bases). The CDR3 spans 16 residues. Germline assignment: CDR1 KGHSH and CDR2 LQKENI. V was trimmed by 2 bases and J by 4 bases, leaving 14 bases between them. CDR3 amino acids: CASSPTGTLGTGELFF. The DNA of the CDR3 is TGTGCCAGCTCACCAACGGGAACATTGGGCACCGGGGAGCTGTTTTTT.

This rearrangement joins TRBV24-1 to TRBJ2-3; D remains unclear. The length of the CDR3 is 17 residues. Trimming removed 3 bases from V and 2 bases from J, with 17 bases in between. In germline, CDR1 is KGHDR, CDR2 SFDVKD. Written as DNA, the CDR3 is TGTGCCACCAGTGATCCGGGCCCCCGGTCGGTCACAGATACGCAGTATTTT. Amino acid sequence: CATSDPGPRSVTDTQYF.

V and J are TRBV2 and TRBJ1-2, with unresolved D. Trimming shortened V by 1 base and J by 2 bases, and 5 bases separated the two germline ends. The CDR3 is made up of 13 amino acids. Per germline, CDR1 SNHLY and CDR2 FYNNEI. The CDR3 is CASSEEANYGYTF. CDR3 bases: TGTGCCAGCAGTGAAGAGGCCAACTATGGCTACACCTTC.

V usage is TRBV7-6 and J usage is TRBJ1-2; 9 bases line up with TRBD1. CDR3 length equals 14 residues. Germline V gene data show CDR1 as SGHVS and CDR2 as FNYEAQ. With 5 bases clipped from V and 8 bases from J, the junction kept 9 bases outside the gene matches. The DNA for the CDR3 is TGTGCCAGCAGCCCCGGGACAGGGAGGGGAGGCTACACCTTC. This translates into CASSPGTGRGGYTF. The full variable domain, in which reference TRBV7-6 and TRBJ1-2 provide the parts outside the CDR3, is GAGVSQSPRYKVTKRGQDVALRCDPISGHVSLYWYRQALGQGPEFLTYFNYEAQQDKSGLPNDRFSAERPEGSISTLTIQRTEQRDSAMYRCASSPGTGRGGYTFGSGTRLTVV.

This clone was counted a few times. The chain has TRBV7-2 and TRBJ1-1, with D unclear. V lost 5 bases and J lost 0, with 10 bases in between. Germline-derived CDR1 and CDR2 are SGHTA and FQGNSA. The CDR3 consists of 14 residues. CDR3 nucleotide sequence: TGTGCCAGCAGCCAAGGACCGATGAACACTGAAGCTTTCTTT. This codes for CASSQGPMNTEAFF.

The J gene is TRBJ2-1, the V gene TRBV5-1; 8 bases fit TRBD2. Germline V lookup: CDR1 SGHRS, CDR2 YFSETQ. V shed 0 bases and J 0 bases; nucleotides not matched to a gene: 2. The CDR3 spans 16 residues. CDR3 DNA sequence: TGCGCCAGCAGCTTGGACGGGGGGGTCTCCTACAATGAGCAGTTCTTC. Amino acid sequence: CASSLDGGVSYNEQFF.

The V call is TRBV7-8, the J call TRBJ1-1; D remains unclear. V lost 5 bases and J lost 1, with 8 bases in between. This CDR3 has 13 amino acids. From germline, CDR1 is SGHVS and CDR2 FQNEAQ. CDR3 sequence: CASSPRTNTEAFF. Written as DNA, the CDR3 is TGTGCCAGCAGCCCTCGGACGAACACTGAAGCTTTCTTT. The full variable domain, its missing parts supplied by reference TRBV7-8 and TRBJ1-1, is GAGVSQSPRYKVAKRGQDVALRCDPISGHVSLFWYQQALGQGPEFLTYFQNEAQLDKSGLPSDRFFAERPEGSVSTLKIQRTQQEDSAVYLCASSPRTNTEAFFGQGTRLTVV.

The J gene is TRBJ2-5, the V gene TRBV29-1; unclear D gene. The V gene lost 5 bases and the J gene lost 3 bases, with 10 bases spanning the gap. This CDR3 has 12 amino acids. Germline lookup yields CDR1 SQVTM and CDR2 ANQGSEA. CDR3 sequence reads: CSVTATKETQYF. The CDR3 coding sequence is TGCAGCGTTACGGCCACAAAAGAGACCCAGTACTTC.

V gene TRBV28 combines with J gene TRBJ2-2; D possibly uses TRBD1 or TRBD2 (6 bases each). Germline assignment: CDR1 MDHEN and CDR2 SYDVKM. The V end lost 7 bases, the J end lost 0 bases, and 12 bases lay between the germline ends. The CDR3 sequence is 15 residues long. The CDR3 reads CASIGGRPNTGELFF. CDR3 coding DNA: TGTGCCAGCATAGGGGGGAGACCGAACACCGGGGAGCTGTTTTTT.

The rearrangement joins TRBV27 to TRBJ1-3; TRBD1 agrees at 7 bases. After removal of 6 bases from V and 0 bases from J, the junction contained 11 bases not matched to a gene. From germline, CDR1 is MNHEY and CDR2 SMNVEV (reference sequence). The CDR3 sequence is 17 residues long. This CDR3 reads CASSRTGELYSGNTIYF. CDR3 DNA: TGTGCCAGCAGCCGGACAGGCGAACTTTACTCTGGAAACACCATATATTTT.

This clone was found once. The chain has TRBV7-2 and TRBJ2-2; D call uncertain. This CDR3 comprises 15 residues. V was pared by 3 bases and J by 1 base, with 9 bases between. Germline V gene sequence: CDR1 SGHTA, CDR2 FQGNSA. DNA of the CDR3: TGTGCCAGCAGCTTCGGGCGGAGGAACACCGGGGAGCTGTTTTTT. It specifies CASSFGRRNTGELFF.

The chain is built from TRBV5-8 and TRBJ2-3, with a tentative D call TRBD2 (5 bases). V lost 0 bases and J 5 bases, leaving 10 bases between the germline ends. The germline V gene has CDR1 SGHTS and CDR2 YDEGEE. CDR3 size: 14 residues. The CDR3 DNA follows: TGTGCCAGCAGCTTGGGCCTAGCACAAGATACGCAGTATTTT. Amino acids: CASSLGLAQDTQYF.

The CDR3 is CASSTPYRGSQPQHF. CDR3 coding DNA: TGTGCCAGCAGCACTCCATACAGGGGTAGTCAGCCCCAGCATTTT. This chain links TRBV5-8 with TRBJ1-5; the match to TRBD1 covers 7 bases. Unmatched junction bases numbered 10, after V lost 4 bases and J lost 6 bases. The CDR3 extends over 15 amino acids. CDR1 SGHTS and CDR2 YDEGEE come from the germline V gene.

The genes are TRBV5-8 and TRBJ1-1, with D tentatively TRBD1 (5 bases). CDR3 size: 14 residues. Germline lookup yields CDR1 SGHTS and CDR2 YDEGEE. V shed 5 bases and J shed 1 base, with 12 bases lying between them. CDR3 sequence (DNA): TGTGCCAGCAGTCTTGGGGCGCCGAACACTGAAGCTTTCTTT. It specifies CASSLGAPNTEAFF.

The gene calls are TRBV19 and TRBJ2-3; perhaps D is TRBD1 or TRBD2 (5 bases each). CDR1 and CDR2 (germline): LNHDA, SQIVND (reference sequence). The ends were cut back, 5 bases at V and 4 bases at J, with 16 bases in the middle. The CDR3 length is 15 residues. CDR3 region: CASSVTGTAADTQYF. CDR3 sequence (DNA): TGTGCCAGTAGTGTAACCGGGACCGCAGCAGATACGCAGTATTTT.

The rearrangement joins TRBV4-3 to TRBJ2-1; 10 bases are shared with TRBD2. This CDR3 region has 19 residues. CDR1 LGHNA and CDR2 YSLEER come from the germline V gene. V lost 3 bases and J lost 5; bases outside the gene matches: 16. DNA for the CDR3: TGCGCCAGCAGCCAGGCGCTATTGGCTAGCGGGGGAGTCAACAATGAGCAGTTCTTC. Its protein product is CASSQALLASGGVNNEQFF.

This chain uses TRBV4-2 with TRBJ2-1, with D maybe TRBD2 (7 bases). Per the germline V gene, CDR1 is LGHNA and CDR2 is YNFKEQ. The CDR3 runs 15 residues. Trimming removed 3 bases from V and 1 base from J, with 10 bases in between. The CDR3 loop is CASSQGGGSYNEQFF. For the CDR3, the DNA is TGTGCCAGCAGCCAGGGAGGGGGATCCTACAATGAGCAGTTCTTC.

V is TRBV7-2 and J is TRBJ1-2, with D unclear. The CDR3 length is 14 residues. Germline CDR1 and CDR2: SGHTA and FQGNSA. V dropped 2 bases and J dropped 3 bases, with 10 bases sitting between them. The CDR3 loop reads CASSLRQKDYGYTF. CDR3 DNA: TGTGCCAGCAGCTTAAGGCAGAAAGACTATGGCTACACCTTC.

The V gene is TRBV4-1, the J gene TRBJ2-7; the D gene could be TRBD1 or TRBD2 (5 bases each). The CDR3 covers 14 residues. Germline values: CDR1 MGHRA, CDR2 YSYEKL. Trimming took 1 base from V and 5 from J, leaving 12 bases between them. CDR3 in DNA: TGCGCCAGCAGCCAAGGGTCAGGGAGCGACGAGCAGTACTTC. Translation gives CASSQGSGSDEQYF.

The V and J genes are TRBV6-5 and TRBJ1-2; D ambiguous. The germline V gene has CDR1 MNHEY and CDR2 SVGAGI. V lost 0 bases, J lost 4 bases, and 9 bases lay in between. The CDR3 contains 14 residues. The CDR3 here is CASSYSSSVYGYTF. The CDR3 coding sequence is TGTGCCAGCAGTTACTCGAGCTCAGTCTATGGCTACACCTTC.

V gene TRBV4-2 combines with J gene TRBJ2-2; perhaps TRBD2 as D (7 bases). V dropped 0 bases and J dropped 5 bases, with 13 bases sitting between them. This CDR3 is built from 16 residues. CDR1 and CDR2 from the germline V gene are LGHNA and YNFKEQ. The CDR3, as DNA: TGTGCCAGCAGCCAAGAAGGGGGACTATCGACCGGGGAGCTGTTTTTT. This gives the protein CASSQEGGLSTGELFF.

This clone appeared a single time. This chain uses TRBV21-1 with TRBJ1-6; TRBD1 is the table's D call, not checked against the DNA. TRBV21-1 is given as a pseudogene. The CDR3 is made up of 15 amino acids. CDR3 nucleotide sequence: TGTGCCAGCAGCAAAGCGGGGACAGGCCCTTCACCCCTCCACTTT. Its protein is CASSKAGTGPSPLHF.

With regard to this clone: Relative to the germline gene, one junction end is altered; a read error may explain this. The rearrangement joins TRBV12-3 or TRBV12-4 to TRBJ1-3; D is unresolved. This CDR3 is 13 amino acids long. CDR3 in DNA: TGTGCCAGCACTTTAACGGAAGGAAACACCATATATTTT. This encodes CASTLTEGNTIYF.

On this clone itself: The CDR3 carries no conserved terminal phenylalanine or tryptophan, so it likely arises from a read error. CDR3: CSASRANQPQHL. In nucleotides, the CDR3 is TGCAGTGCTAGTAGGGCTAATCAGCCCCAGCATCTT. The chain combines TRBV20-1 with TRBJ1-5; D unresolved. CDR1 DFQATT and CDR2 SNEGSKA come from the germline V gene (reference sequence). This CDR3 spans 12 amino acids. Trimming took 3 bases from V and 4 from J, leaving 7 bases between them.

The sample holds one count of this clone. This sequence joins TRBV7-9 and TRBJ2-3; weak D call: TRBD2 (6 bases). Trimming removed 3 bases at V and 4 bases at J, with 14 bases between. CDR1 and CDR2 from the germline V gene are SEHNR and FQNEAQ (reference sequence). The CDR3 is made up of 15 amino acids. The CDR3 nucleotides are TGTGCCAGCAGCTTCTCAAGCGGGTTTCCAGATACGCAGTATTTT. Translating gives CASSFSSGFPDTQYF.

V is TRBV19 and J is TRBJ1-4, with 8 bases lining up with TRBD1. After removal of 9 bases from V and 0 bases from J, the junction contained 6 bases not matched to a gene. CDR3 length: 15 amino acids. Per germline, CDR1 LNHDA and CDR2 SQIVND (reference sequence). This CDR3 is CASRDRPATNEKLFF. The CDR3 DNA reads TGTGCCAGCCGGGACAGGCCGGCAACTAATGAAAAACTGTTTTTT.

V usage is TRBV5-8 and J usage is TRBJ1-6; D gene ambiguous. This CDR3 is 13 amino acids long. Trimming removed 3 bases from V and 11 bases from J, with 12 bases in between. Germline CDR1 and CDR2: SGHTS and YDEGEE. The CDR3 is CASSSDFGTPLHF. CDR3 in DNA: TGTGCCAGCAGCTCAGACTTCGGGACACCCCTCCACTTT.